The rows below give T cell receptor beta chains drawn from one sample of a study of blood T cells in healthy people across ages. MiXCR was run by TCRdb on the 5' RACE reads, yielding one entry per CDR3 protein. The table includes roughly 930,000 distinct CDR3 sequences, around 48% detected once. Sequencing used blood. These receptors were obtained from a man younger than 45 in good health. CDR3s include the opening cysteine and the closing phenylalanine or tryptophan. Fields, in order: J gene, clone size, D gene, V gene, CDR3 DNA, CDR3 protein. D genes are given only for firm matches. The listing skips clone size in some rows; elsewhere it reads once, few, many or a size class.

>TRBJ1-4|-|-|TRBV12-3/TRBV12-4
TGTGCCAGCAGTTTGGAGGGGAACGCGGAAAAACTGTTTTTT
CASSLEGNAEKLFF
>TRBJ1-5|once|-|TRBV4-1
TGCGCCAGCAGCCAAGATATGGTCGGAGGCAATCAGCCCCAGCATTTT
CASSQDMVGGNQPQHF
>TRBJ2-1|few|-|TRBV11-1
TGTGCCAGCAGCTCGGAGGGGGCGCGGGACAATGAGCAGTTCTTC
CASSSEGARDNEQFF
>TRBJ1-5|few|-|TRBV27
TGTGCCAGCAGAAGAAGTTATAGCAATCAGCCCCAGCATTTT
CASRRSYSNQPQHF
>TRBJ2-1|many|TRBD2|TRBV7-2
TGTGCCAGCAGCCCCGCTGGGACTAGCGGCCCCAATGAGCAGTTCTTC
CASSPAGTSGPNEQFF
>TRBJ2-7|few|-|TRBV6-5
TGTGCCAGCAGCCCCAGAGGGAGATCCTACGAGCAGTACTTC
CASSPRGRSYEQYF
>TRBJ1-1|few|-|TRBV27
TGTGCCAGCAGCATTGAAGCCGGGAACACTGAAGCTTTCTTT
CASSIEAGNTEAFF
>TRBJ2-1|-|-|TRBV7-9
TGTGCCAGCAGCCCAGAGGCCTTGCCGTTCTTC
CASSPEALPFF
>TRBJ2-3|-|TRBD2|TRBV5-4
TGTGCCAGCAGCTTCTTCGCTCGGACTAGTTTGGGCACAGATACGCAGTATTTT
CASSFFARTSLGTDTQYF
>TRBJ2-2|-|TRBD2|TRBV13
TGTGCCAGCAGCTCCGGGGGAGGGAGCACCGGGGAGCTGTTTTTT
CASSSGGGSTGELFF
>TRBJ2-7|-|-|TRBV7-2
TGTGCCAGCAGCTCATACCTTGGCGAGCAGTACTTC
CASSSYLGEQYF
>TRBJ2-6|many|-|TRBV5-1
TGCGCCAGCAGCTTTACAGGGAGCTCTGGGGCCAACGTCCTGACTTTC
CASSFTGSSGANVLTF
>TRBJ2-1|-|-|TRBV6-5
TGTGCCAGCAGTTACAGGGGGAGGGGATATGAGCAGTTCTTC
CASSYRGRGYEQFF
>TRBJ2-7|many|TRBD2|TRBV20-1
TGCAGTGCTAGAGTTCCGGGGGGACGAAAGCACGAGCAGTACTTC
CSARVPGGRKHEQYF
>TRBJ2-1|-|TRBD2|TRBV20-1
TGCAGTGCTAGTGGGAGGGTGTTCTACAATGAGCAGTTCTTC
CSASGRVFYNEQFF
>TRBJ1-2|-|TRBD1|TRBV27
TGTGCCAGCAGTTTATACGGGACAGATGGCTACACCTTC
CASSLYGTDGYTF
>TRBJ1-6|-|TRBD1|TRBV6-2/TRBV6-3
TGTGCCAGCAGGGAATCCGGGACAGGGCGTAATTCACCCCTCCACTTT
CASRESGTGRNSPLHF
>TRBJ2-7|-|-|TRBV20-1
TGCAGTGCTAGCCGCGCAGGGAACGAGCAGTACTTC
CSASRAGNEQYF
>TRBJ2-7|-|-|TRBV20-1
TGCAGTGCTAGGGGTCAGGCGTTCTCCTACAATGAGCAGTACTTC
CSARGQAFSYNEQYF
>TRBJ2-1|few|-|TRBV7-6
TGTGCCAGCAGCACCGGGCTCTACAATGAGCAGTTCTTC
CASSTGLYNEQFF
>TRBJ1-2|-|-|TRBV6-1
TGTGCCAGCAGTGAGTCCGGGTACTATGGCCACACCTTC
CASSESGYYGHTF
>TRBJ1-4|-|-|TRBV20-1
TGCAGTGCTCCCCCTGGGGGGGGGATTAATGAAAAACTGTTTTTT
CSAPPGGGINEKLFF
>TRBJ2-7|few|-|TRBV7-2
TGTGCCAGCAGCTCCACCTGGGGGGCTTACGAGCAGTACTTC
CASSSTWGAYEQYF
>TRBJ1-1|few|-|TRBV7-9
TGTGCCAGCAGCGTCGGGAGTAGGAACACTGAAGCTTTCTTT
CASSVGSRNTEAFF
>TRBJ2-3|few|-|TRBV7-9
TGTGCCACGCGGCTGGGGATGACAGATACGCAGTATTTT
CATRLGMTDTQYF
>TRBJ2-3|few|-|TRBV6-1
TGTGCCAGCACTAGGGCTAGCACAGATACGCAGTATTTT
CASTRASTDTQYF
>TRBJ2-1|few|-|TRBV3-1
TGTGCCAGCTTGGGGTTGACTGACAATGAGCAGTTCTTC
CASLGLTDNEQFF
>TRBJ2-1|-|TRBD2|TRBV10-3
TGTGCCGTATCCGGGACTAGCGGGGGTCCTGGGCCCAATGAGCAGTTCTTC
CAVSGTSGGPGPNEQFF
>TRBJ1-1|-|-|TRBV29-1
TGCAGCGTGTCGGGGCTGAACACTGAAGCTTTCTTT
CSVSGLNTEAFF
>TRBJ2-1|-|-|TRBV7-9
TGTGCCTCCCGGGGAATAGGGGATGAGCAGTTCTTC
CASRGIGDEQFF
>TRBJ2-3|few|-|TRBV3-1
TGTGCCAGCAGCCAAGAGAAGGGGATTGTCTACACAGATACGCAGTATTTT
CASSQEKGIVYTDTQYF
>TRBJ1-2|-|-|TRBV28
TGTGCCAGCAGACCTACTGCCGCGAACTATGGCTACACCTTC
CASRPTAANYGYTF
>TRBJ2-1|-|-|TRBV3-1
TGTGCCAGCAGCCAAGGTCGCTCGAGGGATACGTTCTTC
CASSQGRSRDTFF